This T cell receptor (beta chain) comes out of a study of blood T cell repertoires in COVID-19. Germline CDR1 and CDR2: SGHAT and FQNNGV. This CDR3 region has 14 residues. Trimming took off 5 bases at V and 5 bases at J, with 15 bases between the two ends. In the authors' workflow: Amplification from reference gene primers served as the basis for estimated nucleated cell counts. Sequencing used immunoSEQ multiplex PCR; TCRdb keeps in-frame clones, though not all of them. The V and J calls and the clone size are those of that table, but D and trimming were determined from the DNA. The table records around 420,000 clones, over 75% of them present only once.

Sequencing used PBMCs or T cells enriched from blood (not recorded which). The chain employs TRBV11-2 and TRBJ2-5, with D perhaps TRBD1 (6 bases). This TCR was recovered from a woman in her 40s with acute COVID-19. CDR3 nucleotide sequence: TGTGCCAGCAGCCATCCCGGGACAAAGGAGACCCAGTACTTC. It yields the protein CASSHPGTKETQYF.